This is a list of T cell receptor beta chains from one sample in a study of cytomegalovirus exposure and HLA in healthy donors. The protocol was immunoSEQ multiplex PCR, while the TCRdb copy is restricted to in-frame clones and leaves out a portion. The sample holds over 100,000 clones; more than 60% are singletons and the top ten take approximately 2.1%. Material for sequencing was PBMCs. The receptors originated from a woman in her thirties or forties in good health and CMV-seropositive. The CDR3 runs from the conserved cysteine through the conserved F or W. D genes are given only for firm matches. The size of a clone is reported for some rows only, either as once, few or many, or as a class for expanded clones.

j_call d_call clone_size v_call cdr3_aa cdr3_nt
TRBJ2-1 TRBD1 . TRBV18 CASSSGQNNERFF TGTGCCAGCTCATCGGGACAGAACAATGAGCGGTTCTTC
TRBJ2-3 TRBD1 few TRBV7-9 CASSNTGVSTDTQYF TGTGCCAGCAGCAATACAGGGGTCAGCACAGATACGCAGTATTTT
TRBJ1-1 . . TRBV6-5 CASSLRQNTEAFF TGTGCCAGCAGTTTAAGACAGAACACTGAAGCTTTCTTT
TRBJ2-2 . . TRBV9 CASSYVVTGELFF TGTGCCAGCAGCTATGTCGTGACCGGGGAGCTGTTTTTT
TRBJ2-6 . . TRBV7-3 CASSFLPGYSSGANVLTF TGTGCCAGCAGCTTCCTCCCTGGTTACTCCTCTGGGGCCAACGTCCTGACTTTC
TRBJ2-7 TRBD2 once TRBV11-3 CASSLGAGLSYEQYF TGTGCCAGCAGCTTAGGGGCGGGACTATCCTACGAGCAGTACTTC
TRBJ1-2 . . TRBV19 CASSIWDTINYGYTF TGTGCCAGTAGTATTTGGGACACTATTAACTATGGCTACACCTTC
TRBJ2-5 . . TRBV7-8 CASSRGGTEETQYF TGTGCCAGCAGCCGAGGGGGGACAGAAGAGACCCAGTACTTC
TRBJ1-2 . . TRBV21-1 CASSKAAGKIYGYTF TGTGCCAGCAGCAAAGCTGCAGGGAAGATATATGGCTACACCTTC
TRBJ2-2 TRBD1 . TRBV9 CASSPGQFNTGELFF TGTGCCAGCAGCCCGGGACAGTTCAACACCGGGGAGCTGTTTTTT
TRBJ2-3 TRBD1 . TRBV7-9 CASSMDRPSTDTQYF TGTGCCAGCAGCATGGACAGGCCTAGCACAGATACGCAGTATTTT
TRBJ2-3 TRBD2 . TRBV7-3 CASSLWVSGGNTDTQYF TGTGCCAGCAGCTTATGGGTTAGCGGGGGGAACACAGATACGCAGTATTTT
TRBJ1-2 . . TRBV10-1 CASSECLVGADYGYTF TGCGCCAGCAGTGAGTGTCTGGTAGGGGCCGACTATGGCTACACCTTC
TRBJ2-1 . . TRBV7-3 CASSIQSNEQFF TGTGCCAGCAGTATACAGAGCAATGAGCAGTTCTTC
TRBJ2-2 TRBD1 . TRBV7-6 CASSRNSRDSYTGELFF TGTGCCAGCAGCCGTAACTCTCGGGACAGTTACACCGGGGAGCTGTTTTTT
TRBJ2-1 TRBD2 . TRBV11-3 CASSLAGTSNEQFF TGTGCCAGCAGCTTAGCCGGGACTAGCAATGAGCAGTTCTTC
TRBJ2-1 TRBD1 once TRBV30 CAWTGGCEQFF TGTGCCTGGACAGGGGGCTGTGAGCAGTTCTTC
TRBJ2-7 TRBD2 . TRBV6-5 CASSYRAGGGYEQYF TGTGCCAGCAGTTACAGGGCGGGGGGCGGCTACGAGCAGTACTTC
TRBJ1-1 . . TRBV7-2 CASSQGRGLNTEAFF TGTGCCAGCAGCCAAGGCAGGGGATTGAACACTGAAGCTTTCTTT
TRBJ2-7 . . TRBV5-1 CASSLEGSKADEQYF TGCGCCAGCAGCTTGGAAGGGAGCAAGGCCGACGAGCAGTACTTC
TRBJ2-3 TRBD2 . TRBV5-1 CASLSGLAGSTQYF TGCGCCAGCCTGTCGGGACTAGCGGGGAGTACGCAGTATTTT
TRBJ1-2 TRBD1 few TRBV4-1 CASSQEGTGFGYTF TGCGCCAGCAGCCAAGAAGGGACAGGGTTCGGCTACACCTTC
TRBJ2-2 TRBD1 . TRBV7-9 CASSPWTGANTGELFF TGTGCCAGCAGCCCATGGACAGGGGCGAACACCGGGGAGCTGTTTTTT
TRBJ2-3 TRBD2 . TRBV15 CATSRPGLDGTQYF TGTGCCACCAGCAGACCGGGACTAGACGGGACGCAGTATTTT
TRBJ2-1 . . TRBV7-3 CASSSTGTPNNEQFF TGTGCCAGCAGCTCTACCGGGACTCCTAACAATGAGCAGTTCTTC
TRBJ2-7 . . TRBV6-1 CASSEVGQGISYEQYF TGTGCCAGCAGTGAAGTCGGGCAGGGGATCTCCTACGAGCAGTACTTC
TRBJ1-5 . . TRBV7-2 CASSRQLVGNQPQHF TGTGCCAGCAGTCGACAGCTGGTTGGCAATCAGCCCCAGCATTTT
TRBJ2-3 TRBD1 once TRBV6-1 CASSVRPGQGVTDTQYF TGTGCCAGCAGTGTGCGACCGGGACAGGGGGTCACAGATACGCAGTATTTT
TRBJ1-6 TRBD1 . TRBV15 CATSRVGQVSPLHF TGTGCCACCAGCAGAGTCGGACAGGTCTCACCCCTCCACTTT
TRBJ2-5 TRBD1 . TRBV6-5 CASGTVGGTQYF TGTGCCAGTGGGACAGTTGGAGGGACCCAGTACTTC
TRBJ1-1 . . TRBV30 CAWTLVTEAFF TGTGCCTGGACCTTAGTAACTGAAGCTTTCTTT
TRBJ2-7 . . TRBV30 CAWSVGGGYEQYF TGTGCCTGGAGTGTAGGGGGGGGGTACGAGCAGTACTTC
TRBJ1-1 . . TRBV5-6 CASSLRQAGGTEAFF TGTGCCAGCAGCTTGCGACAGGCTGGTGGCACTGAAGCTTTCTTT